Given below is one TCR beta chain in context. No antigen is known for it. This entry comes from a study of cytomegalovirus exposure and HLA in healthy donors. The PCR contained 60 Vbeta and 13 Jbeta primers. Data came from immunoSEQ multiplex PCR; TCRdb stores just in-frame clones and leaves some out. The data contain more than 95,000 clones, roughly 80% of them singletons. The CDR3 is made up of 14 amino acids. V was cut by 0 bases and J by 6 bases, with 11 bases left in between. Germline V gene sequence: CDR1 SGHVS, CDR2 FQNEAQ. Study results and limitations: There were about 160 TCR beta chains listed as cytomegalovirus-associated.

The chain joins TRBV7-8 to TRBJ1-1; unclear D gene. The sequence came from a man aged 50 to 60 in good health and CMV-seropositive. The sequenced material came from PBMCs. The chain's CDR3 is CASSLASESSEAFF. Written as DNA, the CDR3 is TGTGCCAGCAGCTTAGCATCGGAGAGCTCTGAAGCTTTCTTT.